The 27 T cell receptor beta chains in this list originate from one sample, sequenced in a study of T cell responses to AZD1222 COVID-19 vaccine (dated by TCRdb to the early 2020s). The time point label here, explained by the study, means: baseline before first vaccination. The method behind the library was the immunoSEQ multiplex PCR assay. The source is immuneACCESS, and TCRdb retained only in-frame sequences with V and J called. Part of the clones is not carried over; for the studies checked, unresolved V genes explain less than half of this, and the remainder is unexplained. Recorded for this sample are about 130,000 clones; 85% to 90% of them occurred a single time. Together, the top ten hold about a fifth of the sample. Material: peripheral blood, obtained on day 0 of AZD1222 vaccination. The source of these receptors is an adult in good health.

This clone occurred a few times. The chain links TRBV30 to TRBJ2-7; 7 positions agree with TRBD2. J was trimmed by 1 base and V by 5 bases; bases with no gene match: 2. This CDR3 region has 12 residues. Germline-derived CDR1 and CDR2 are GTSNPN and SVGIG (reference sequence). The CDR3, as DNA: TGTGCCTGGTCGGGGGGTTCCTACGAGCAGTACTTC. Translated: CAWSGGSYEQYF.

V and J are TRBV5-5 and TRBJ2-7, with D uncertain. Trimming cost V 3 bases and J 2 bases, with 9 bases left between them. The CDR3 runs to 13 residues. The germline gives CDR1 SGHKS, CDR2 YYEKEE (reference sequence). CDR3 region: CASSSEDAYEQYF. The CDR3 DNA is TGTGCCAGCAGCTCAGAGGACGCCTACGAGCAGTACTTC.

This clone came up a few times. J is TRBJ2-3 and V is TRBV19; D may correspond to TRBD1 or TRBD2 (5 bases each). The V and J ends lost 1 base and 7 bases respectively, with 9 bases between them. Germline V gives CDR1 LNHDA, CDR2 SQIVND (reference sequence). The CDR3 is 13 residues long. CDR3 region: CASSIVGVNTQYF. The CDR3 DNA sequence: TGTGCCAGTAGTATAGTGGGGGTCAATACGCAGTATTTT.

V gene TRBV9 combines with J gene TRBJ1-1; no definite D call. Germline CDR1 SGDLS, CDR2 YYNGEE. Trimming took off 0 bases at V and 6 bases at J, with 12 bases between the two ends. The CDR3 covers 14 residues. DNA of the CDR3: TGTGCCAGCAGCGTAGAGGACCGTCGTTCTGAAGCTTTCTTT. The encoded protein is CASSVEDRRSEAFF.

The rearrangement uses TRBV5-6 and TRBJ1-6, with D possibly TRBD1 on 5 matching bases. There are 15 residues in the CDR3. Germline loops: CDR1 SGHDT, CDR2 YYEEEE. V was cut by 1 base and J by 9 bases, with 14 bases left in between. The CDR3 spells CASSLWRDRLSPLHF. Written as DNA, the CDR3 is TGTGCCAGCAGCTTGTGGAGGGACCGACTTTCACCCCTCCACTTT.

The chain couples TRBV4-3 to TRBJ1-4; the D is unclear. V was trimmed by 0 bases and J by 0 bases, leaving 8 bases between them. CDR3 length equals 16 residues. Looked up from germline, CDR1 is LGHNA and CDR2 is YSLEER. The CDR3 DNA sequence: TGCGCCAGCAGCCAAGAGGGGAGACCAACTAATGAAAAACTGTTTTTT. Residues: CASSQEGRPTNEKLFF.

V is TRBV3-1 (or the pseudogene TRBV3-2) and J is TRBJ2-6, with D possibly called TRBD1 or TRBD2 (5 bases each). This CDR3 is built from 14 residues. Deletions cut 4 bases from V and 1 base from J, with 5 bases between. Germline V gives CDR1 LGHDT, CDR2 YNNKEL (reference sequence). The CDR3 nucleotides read TGTGCCAGCAGCCGGGGGTCTGGGGCCAACGTCCTGACTTTC. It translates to CASSRGSGANVLTF.

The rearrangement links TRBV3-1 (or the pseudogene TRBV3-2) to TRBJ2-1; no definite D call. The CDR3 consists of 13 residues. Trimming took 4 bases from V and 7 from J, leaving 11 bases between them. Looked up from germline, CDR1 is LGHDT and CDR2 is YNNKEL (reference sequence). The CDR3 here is CASSPKIPNEQFF. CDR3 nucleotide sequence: TGTGCCAGCAGCCCAAAGATCCCAAATGAGCAGTTCTTC.

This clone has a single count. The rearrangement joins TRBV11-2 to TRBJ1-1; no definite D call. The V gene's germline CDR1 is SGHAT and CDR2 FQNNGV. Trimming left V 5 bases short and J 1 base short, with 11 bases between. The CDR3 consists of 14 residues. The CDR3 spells CASSPTRANTEAFF. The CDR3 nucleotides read TGTGCCAGCAGCCCTACTCGGGCGAACACTGAAGCTTTCTTT.

CDR3 nucleotide sequence: TGTGCCAGCAGCTTGGGAGGGTTAGGTAATGAGCAGTTCTTC. Its protein product is CASSLGGLGNEQFF. This chain joins TRBV5-4 and TRBJ2-1, with D tentatively TRBD2 (5 bases). CDR1 SGHNT and CDR2 YYREEE come from the germline V gene (reference sequence). The CDR3 is 14 amino acids. V was shortened by 0 bases and J by 7 bases, with 11 bases between the two germline ends.

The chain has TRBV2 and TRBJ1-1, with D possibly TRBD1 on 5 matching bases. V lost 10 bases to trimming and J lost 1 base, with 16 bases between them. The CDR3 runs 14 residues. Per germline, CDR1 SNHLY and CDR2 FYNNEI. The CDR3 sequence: CATRSRGGNTEAFF. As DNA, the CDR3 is TGTGCCACCCGTTCCCGTGGGGGGAACACTGAAGCTTTCTTT.

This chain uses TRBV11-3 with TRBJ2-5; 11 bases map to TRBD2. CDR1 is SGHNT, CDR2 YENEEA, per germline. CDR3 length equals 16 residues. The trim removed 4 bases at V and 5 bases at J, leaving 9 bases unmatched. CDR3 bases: TGTGCCAGCAGCTCCCGTAGCGGGGGGGCAGGGGAGACCCAGTACTTC. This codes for CASSSRSGGAGETQYF.

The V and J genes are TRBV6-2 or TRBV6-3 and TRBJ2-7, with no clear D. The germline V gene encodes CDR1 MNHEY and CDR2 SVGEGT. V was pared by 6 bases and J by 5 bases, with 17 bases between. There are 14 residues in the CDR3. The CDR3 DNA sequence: TGTGCCAGCAGCCCGGTGCAGTTCCCCCACGAGCAGTACTTC. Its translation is CASSPVQFPHEQYF.

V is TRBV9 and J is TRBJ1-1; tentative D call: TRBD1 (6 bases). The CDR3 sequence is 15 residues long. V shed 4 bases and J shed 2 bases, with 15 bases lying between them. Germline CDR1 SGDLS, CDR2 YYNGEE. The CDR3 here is CASSTLQGANTEAFF. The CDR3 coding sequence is TGTGCCAGCAGCACCCTACAGGGAGCTAACACTGAAGCTTTCTTT.

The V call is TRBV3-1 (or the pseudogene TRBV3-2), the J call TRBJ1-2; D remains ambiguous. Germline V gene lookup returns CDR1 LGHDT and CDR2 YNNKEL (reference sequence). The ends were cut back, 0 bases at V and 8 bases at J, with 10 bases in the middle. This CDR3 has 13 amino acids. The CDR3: CASSQEGRFGYTF. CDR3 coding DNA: TGTGCCAGCAGCCAAGAGGGAAGGTTCGGCTACACCTTC.

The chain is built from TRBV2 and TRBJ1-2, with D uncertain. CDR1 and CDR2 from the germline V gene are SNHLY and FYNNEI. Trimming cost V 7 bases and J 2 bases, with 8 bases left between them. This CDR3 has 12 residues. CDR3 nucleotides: TGTGCCAGCAAGAATGGGAACTATGGCTACACCTTC. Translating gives CASKNGNYGYTF. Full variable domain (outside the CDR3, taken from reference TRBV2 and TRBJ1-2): EPEVTQTPSHQVTQMGQEVILRCVPISNHLYFYWYRQILGQKVEFLVSFYNNEISEKSEIFDDQFSVERPDGSNFTLKIRSTKLEDSAMYFCASKNGNYGYTFGSGTRLTVV.

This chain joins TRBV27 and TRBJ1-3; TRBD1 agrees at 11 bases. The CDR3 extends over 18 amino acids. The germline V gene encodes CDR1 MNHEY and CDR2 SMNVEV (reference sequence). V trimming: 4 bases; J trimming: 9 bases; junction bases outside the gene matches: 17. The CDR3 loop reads CASSSQIPTGTGGITIYF. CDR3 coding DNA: TGTGCCAGCAGTTCGCAGATTCCAACCGGGACAGGGGGTATCACCATATATTTT.

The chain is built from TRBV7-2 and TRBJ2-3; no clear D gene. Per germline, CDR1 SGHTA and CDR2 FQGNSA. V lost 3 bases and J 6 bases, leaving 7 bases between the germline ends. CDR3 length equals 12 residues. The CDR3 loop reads CASSLRLDTQYF. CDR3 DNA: TGTGCCAGCAGCTTGAGACTCGATACGCAGTATTTT.

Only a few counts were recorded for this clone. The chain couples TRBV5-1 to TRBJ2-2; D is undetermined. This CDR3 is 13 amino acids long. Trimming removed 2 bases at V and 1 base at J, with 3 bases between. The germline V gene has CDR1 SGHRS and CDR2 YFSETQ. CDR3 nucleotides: TGCGCCAGCAGCTTTCAGAACACCGGGGAGCTGTTTTTT. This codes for CASSFQNTGELFF.

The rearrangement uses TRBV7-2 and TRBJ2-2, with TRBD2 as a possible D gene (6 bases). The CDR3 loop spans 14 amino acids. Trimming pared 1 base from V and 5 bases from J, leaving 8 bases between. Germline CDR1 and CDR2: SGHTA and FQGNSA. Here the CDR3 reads CASSLGGTTGELFF. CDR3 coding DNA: TGTGCCAGCAGCTTAGGTGGGACTACCGGGGAGCTGTTTTTT.

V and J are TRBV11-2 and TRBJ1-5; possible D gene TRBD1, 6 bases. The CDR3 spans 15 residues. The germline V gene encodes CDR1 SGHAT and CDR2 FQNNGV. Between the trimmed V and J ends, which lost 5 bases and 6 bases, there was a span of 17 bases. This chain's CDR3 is CASSVQGSSGQPQHF. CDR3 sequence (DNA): TGTGCCAGCAGCGTACAGGGTTCTTCAGGTCAGCCCCAGCATTTT.

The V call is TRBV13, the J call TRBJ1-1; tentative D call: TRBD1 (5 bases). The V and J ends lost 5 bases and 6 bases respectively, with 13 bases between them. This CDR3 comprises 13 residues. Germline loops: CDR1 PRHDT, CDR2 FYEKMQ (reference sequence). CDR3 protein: CASSPQGTPEAFF. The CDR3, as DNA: TGTGCCAGCAGCCCTCAGGGTACCCCTGAAGCTTTCTTT.

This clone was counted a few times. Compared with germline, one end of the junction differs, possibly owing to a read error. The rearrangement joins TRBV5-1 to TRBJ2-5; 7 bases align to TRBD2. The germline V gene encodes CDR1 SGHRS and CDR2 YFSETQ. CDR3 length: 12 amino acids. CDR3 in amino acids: CASSSDRDYWHF. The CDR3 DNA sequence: TGCGCCAGCAGCTCGGACCGGGACTATTGGCACTTC. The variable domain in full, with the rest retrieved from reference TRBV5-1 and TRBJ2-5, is KAGVTQTPRYLIKTRGQQVTLSCSPISGHRSVSWYQQTPGQGLQFLFEYFSETQRNKGNFPGRFSGRQFSNSRSEMNVSTLELGDSALYLCASSSDRDYWHFGPGTRLLVL.

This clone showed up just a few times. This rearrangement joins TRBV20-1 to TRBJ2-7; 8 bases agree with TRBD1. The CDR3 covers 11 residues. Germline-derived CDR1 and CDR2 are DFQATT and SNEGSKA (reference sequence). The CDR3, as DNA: TGCAGCCCAGGGGGCGCGTACGAGCAGTACTTC. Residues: CSPGGAYEQYF.

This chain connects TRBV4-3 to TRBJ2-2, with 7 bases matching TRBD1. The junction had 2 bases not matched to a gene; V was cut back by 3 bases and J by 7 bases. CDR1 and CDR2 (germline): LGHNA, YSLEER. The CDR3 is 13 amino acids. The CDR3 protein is CASSHNRGGELFF. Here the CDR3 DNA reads TGCGCCAGCAGCCACAACAGGGGCGGGGAGCTGTTTTTT.

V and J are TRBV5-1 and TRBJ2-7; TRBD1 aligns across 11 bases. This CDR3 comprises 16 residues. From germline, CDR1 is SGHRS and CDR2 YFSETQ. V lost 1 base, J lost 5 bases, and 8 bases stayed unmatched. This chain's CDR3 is CASSLSGQGAGNEQYF. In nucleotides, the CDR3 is TGCGCCAGCAGCTTGAGCGGACAGGGGGCTGGTAACGAGCAGTACTTC.

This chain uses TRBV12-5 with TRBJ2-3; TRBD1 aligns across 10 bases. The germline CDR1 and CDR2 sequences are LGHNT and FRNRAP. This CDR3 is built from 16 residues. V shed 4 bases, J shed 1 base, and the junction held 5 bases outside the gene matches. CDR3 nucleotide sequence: TGTGCTAGTGGTTCCGCGACAGGGGGCGGCACAGATACGCAGTATTTT. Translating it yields CASGSATGGGTDTQYF.